What follows is one T cell receptor (beta chain) and its context. Its antigen is unidentified. This sample was taken from a study of human thymus T cells. Study-level findings and limits: What appeared biased in thymic and blood repertoires was the usage of V and J genes.

Resections that were taken during corrective heart surgery supplied the thymus tissue. Profiling relied on immunoSEQ multiplex PCR, and the TCRdb table lists in-frame clones only, not all of them. The table shows roughly 77,000 clones, with 85% to 95% occurring only once. This CDR3 contains 12 residues. Deletions cut 2 bases from V and 11 bases from J, with 12 bases between. In germline, CDR1 is MNHNS, CDR2 SASEGT. The sample taken for sequencing was thymus tissue. This receptor was taken from a girl in the first two years of life with a congenital heart defect but otherwise immunologically healthy. V is TRBV6-1 and J is TRBJ1-1, with D possibly matching TRBD1 (6 bases). The CDR3: CASSERGGEAFF. The CDR3 DNA reads TGTGCCAGCAGTGAACGAGGGGGTGAGGCTTTCTTT.